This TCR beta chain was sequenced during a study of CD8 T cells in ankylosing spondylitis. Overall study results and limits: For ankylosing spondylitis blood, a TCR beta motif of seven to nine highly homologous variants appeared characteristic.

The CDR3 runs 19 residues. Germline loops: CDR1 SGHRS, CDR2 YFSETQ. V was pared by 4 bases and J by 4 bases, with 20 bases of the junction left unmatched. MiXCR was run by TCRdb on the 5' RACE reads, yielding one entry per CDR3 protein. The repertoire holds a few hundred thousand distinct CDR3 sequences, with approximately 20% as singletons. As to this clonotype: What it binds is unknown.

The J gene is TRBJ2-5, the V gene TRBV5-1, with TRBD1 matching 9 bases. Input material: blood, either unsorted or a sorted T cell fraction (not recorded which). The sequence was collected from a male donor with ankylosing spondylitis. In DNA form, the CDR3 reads TGCGCCAGCAGCCCTACCCCCCGGGACAGGGCATGGTTTGGAGAGACCCAGTACTTC. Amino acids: CASSPTPRDRAWFGETQYF.